This is a list of T cell receptor beta chains from one sample in a study of human T cells and chemical hapten exposure. MiXCR was run by TCRdb on the RACE reads, yielding one entry per CDR3 protein. Found here are approximately 41,000 distinct CDR3 sequences, 7.6% of them singletons; the top ten hold 1% to 1.5%. Sequences were derived from whole blood, sampled in connection with sensitization to the hapten diphenylcyclopropenone (DPC). All receptors come from a woman in her forties or fifties with alopecia areata. Some clones in this sample may be carry-over from other donors' samples. Both conserved end residues are part of each CDR3. D genes are given only for firm matches. Not all rows give a size; the values are once, few, many and, for expanded clones, a class.

abundance	d_gene	v_gene	j_gene	CDR3nt	CDR3aa
many	.	TRBV9	TRBJ2-5	TGTGCCAGCAGCGTAGGCCAAGAGACCCAGTACTTC	CASSVGQETQYF
many	.	TRBV11-3	TRBJ2-3	TGTGCCAGCAGCCCGAGACATGGGGATACGCAGTATTTT	CASSPRHGDTQYF
many	.	TRBV12-3/TRBV12-4	TRBJ1-6	TGTGCCAGCACCTACGGGCGGTCTAATTCACCCCTCCACTTT	CASTYGRSNSPLHF
many	.	TRBV7-2	TRBJ2-7	TGTGCCAGCAGCTTAGGATCGGCGGGCAACGAGCAGTACTTC	CASSLGSAGNEQYF
many	TRBD2	TRBV9	TRBJ2-5	TGTGCCAGCAGCTTACGACTAGCGGGGTCCCAAGAGACCCAGTACTTC	CASSLRLAGSQETQYF
many	.	TRBV18	TRBJ1-6	TGTGCCAGCTCACCCTACAGGGATGCGGAAGGCCCCCTCCACTTT	CASSPYRDAEGPLHF
many	.	TRBV11-3	TRBJ2-1	TGTGCCAGCAGCATCTACAATGAGCAGTTCTTC	CASSIYNEQFF
many	.	TRBV7-7	TRBJ2-3	TGTGACCGGTCCCCCGTCGAGGAGACATTGGCACAAGATACGCAGTATTTT	CDRSPVEETLAQDTQYF
.	TRBD2	TRBV7-3	TRBJ2-3	TGTGCCAGCAGCTGGGCGGGAGGCCCTGAAACAGATACGCAGTATTTT	CASSWAGGPETDTQYF
many	.	TRBV21-1	TRBJ1-6	TGTGCCAGCAGTACTCCCTTACAGGGTGGCAGTAATTCACCCCTCCACTTT	CASSTPLQGGSNSPLHF
.	TRBD1	TRBV29-1	TRBJ2-2	TGCAGCGTCCTTAGGGACAGGCCCAACGGGGAGCTGTTTTTT	CSVLRDRPNGELFF
.	.	TRBV28	TRBJ2-1	TGTGCCAGCAGTTTCTGGGCGACCGCCTACAATGAGCAGTTCTTC	CASSFWATAYNEQFF
many	.	TRBV7-8	TRBJ2-2	TGTGCCAGCAGCTTAAGGGCGAGCGACACCGGGGAGCTGTTTTTT	CASSLRASDTGELFF
many	TRBD1	TRBV7-9	TRBJ2-7	TGTGCCAGCAGCCACCGGGACAGGCGATACGAGCAGTACTTC	CASSHRDRRYEQYF
many	.	TRBV11-2	TRBJ1-2	TGTGCCAGCAGCTTAGTAAGGGGAAACTATGGCTACACCTTC	CASSLVRGNYGYTF
once	.	TRBV5-1	TRBJ1-1	TGCGCCAGCAGCTTGCTGGAGGCAGGGAGGGCTTTCTTT	CASSLLEAGRAFF
.	.	TRBV12-3/TRBV12-4	TRBJ1-5	TGTGCCAGCACCTCCCGGTTGAATGACGGCAATCAGCCCCAGCATTTT	CASTSRLNDGNQPQHF
.	.	TRBV7-6	TRBJ1-1	TGTGCCAGCAGCTCCGGGGCTAACACTGGAGCTTTCTTT	CASSSGANTGAFF
few	.	TRBV29-1	TRBJ2-7	TGCAGCGCACGGGACATACCATCGTACGAGCAGTACTTC	CSARDIPSYEQYF
.	.	TRBV7-9	TRBJ2-4	TGTGCCAGCAGCCTGGCGGATGTGGCCAAAAACATTCAGTACTTC	CASSLADVAKNIQYF
many	.	TRBV7-6	TRBJ2-1	TGTGCCAGCACCCTGGAGGGGAGGCCCAACAATGAGCAGTTCTTC	CASTLEGRPNNEQFF
.	TRBD2	TRBV23-1	TRBJ2-1	TGCGCCAGCAGTCACCAAGCCCTGACTAGCGGGAGTACGGATGAGCAGTTCTTC	CASSHQALTSGSTDEQFF
many	TRBD1	TRBV6-5	TRBJ1-4	TGTGCCAGCAGGCCCCAGGGGGCAACTAATGAAAAACTGTTTTTT	CASRPQGATNEKLFF
many	.	TRBV6-4	TRBJ2-1	TGTGCCAGCAGTGAAGGCCGGGGCTACAATGAGCAGTTCTTC	CASSEGRGYNEQFF
many	TRBD1	TRBV6-6	TRBJ2-1	TGTGCCAGCAGCCCCTCAGGGACAGGGGCCTACAATGAGCAGTTCTTC	CASSPSGTGAYNEQFF
.	.	TRBV7-7	TRBJ2-3	TGTGCTAGCAGCTTGGGAAGGGCCCCAGATACGCAGTATTTT	CASSLGRAPDTQYF
many	TRBD1	TRBV2	TRBJ1-2	TGTGCCAGCGGGGAGACCCGGGACAGGGATGGCTACACCTTC	CASGETRDRDGYTF
few	.	TRBV29-1	TRBJ1-5	TGCAGCGTTGGGACAGATTATAGCAATCAGCCCCAGCATTTT	CSVGTDYSNQPQHF
.	.	TRBV20-1	TRBJ2-5	TGCAGTGCTAGAGGAGAAAAGGGGGAGACCCAGTACTTC	CSARGEKGETQYF
few	.	TRBV11-3	TRBJ2-3	TGTGCCAGCAGCTCCCCAGGCTCCACCTCTACGCAGTATTTT	CASSSPGSTSTQYF
many	.	TRBV11-2	TRBJ2-3	TGTGCCAGCAGCTTAGAGGTTATTAGAGCCGATACGCAGTATTTT	CASSLEVIRADTQYF
.	.	TRBV20-1	TRBJ2-7	TGCAGTGCTCCCACAGGGCCCTACGAGCAGTACTTC	CSAPTGPYEQYF
many	.	TRBV11-2	TRBJ2-7	TGTGCCAGCAGCTTTGGAGGGAGAGGGGCCTACGAGCAGTACTTC	CASSFGGRGAYEQYF
many	TRBD1	TRBV5-1	TRBJ2-1	TGCGCCAGCACCTTAGGGGACAGGGGCTACAATGAGCAGTTCTTC	CASTLGDRGYNEQFF
many	.	TRBV20-1	TRBJ2-3	TGCAGTGCCTGGGACTCTCGGCACACAGATACGCAGTATTTT	CSAWDSRHTDTQYF
few	TRBD1	TRBV20-1	TRBJ2-3	TGCAGTGCCATGGGACAGAGCACAGATACGCAGTATTTT	CSAMGQSTDTQYF
.	.	TRBV19	TRBJ2-7	TGTGCCAGTAGTCCCCCCAGAGGCGAGCAGTACTTC	CASSPPRGEQYF
.	.	TRBV6-2/TRBV6-3	TRBJ2-7	TGTGCCAGCAGCCAGGTACTACTAGGGAGGTACGAGCAGTACTTC	CASSQVLLGRYEQYF
.	TRBD2	TRBV5-1	TRBJ2-2	TGCGCCAGCAGCTCAATAGCGGGAGGGAACACCGGGGAGCTGTTTTTT	CASSSIAGGNTGELFF
.	TRBD1	TRBV11-2	TRBJ2-7	TGTGCCAGCAGCTTAGGAGGACAGGCTTACGAGCAGTACTTC	CASSLGGQAYEQYF
many	.	TRBV20-1	TRBJ1-4	TGCAGTGCAACAGGGTGGACTAATGAAAAACTGTTTTTT	CSATGWTNEKLFF
many	.	TRBV28	TRBJ1-2	TGTGCCAGCAGTTCTAACAGGGTTGGGAACTATGGCTACACCTTC	CASSSNRVGNYGYTF
.	.	TRBV25-1	TRBJ2-1	TGTGCCAGCAGTGCCACTTACAATGAGCAGTTCTTC	CASSATYNEQFF
many	TRBD2	TRBV14	TRBJ2-1	TGTGCCAGCAGCCAAGATTTAGCGGGAGGAAGGGAGCAGTTCTTC	CASSQDLAGGREQFF
many	.	TRBV12-3/TRBV12-4	TRBJ1-5	TGTGCCAGCAGTTTACGGGGGGAGCGTCAGCCCCAGCATTTT	CASSLRGERQPQHF
.	.	TRBV6-1	TRBJ2-3	TGTGCCAGCAGTCGACAGCCAACAGATACGCAGTATTTT	CASSRQPTDTQYF
many	TRBD1	TRBV6-6	TRBJ2-1	TGTGCCAGCAGTTCCGGGACAGGGGTAGACAATGAGCAGTTCTTC	CASSSGTGVDNEQFF
many	TRBD2	TRBV7-2	TRBJ2-5	TGTGCCAGCAGCTTTGGGGGGGGTCAAGAGACCCAGTACTTC	CASSFGGGQETQYF
.	.	TRBV4-1	TRBJ2-7	TGCGCCAGCAGCCATAAGAATTACGAGCAGTACTTC	CASSHKNYEQYF
many	TRBD2	TRBV2	TRBJ2-1	TGTGCCAGCAGTTCAACGCTAGGGCCTAGCGGGAGCCCCAATGAGCAGTTCTTC	CASSSTLGPSGSPNEQFF
many	TRBD1	TRBV6-6	TRBJ2-7	TGTGCCAGCATCAACTCAGGGGGCGAGCAGTACTTC	CASINSGGEQYF
many	.	TRBV12-3/TRBV12-4	TRBJ2-6	TGTGCCAGCAGTGTCAGCCAAGCGTTGACTTTC	CASSVSQALTF
many	.	TRBV10-3	TRBJ2-5	TGTGCCATCAATCAGGGGGGGGAGACCCAGTACTTC	CAINQGGETQYF
many	.	TRBV29-1	TRBJ2-2	TGCAGCGTTGGGCAGACCAACACCGGGGAGCTGTTTTTT	CSVGQTNTGELFF
.	TRBD1	TRBV19	TRBJ1-5	TGTGCCAGTAGTATACAGGGGGCGGGCTATAGCAATCAGCCCCAGCATTTT	CASSIQGAGYSNQPQHF
many	.	TRBV20-1	TRBJ1-5	TGCAGTGCTAGGTTACAGGGTCAAAGCAATCAGCCCCAGCATTTT	CSARLQGQSNQPQHF
.	TRBD2	TRBV10-3	TRBJ2-1	TGTGCCATCAGTGAACCTAGCGGATTGGACAATGAGCAGTTCTTC	CAISEPSGLDNEQFF